Given below is one TCR beta chain in context. Its specificity is not known. The cDNA had a unique molecular identifier and a template-switch universal primer site. TCRdb ran MiXCR on the 5' RACE reads and lists one entry per CDR3 protein. The sample lists 250,000 to 350,000 distinct CDR3 sequences; roughly 10% were seen once. The sample belongs to a study of identical twins. Findings of the study overall: It was possible that invariant MAIT and iNKT cells partly confounded the zero-insertion analyses.

The data also belong to a second study, concerning yellow fever vaccine responses in identical twins.

This sequence originates from a woman between 18 and 29 years old in good health. The specimen was CD8+ T cells sorted from blood.

For the CDR3, the DNA is TGTGCCAGCAGCCCACCAGGAGGTTCCTACGAGCAGTACTTC. Translation: CASSPPGGSYEQYF. The chain joins TRBV7-9 to TRBJ2-7; possibly TRBD2 for D (5 bases). Trimming cost V 5 bases and J 1 base, with 12 bases left between them. This CDR3 spans 14 amino acids. CDR1 is SEHNR and CDR2 is FQNEAQ in the germline V gene (reference sequence).